The 22 T cell receptor beta chains in this list originate from one sample, sequenced in a study of blood T cell repertoires in COVID-19. The repertoire was sequenced with immunoSEQ multiplex PCR; TCRdb's copy has only in-frame clones and lacks some. Of about 190,000 clones in the sample, 75% to 90% were seen once. Material: peripheral blood. The receptors were gathered from a man aged 55 to 70 with acute or convalescent COVID-19.

This clone showed up just once. This chain uses TRBV4-2 with TRBJ1-5; no clear D gene. Germline loops: CDR1 LGHNA, CDR2 YNFKEQ. The CDR3 spans 15 residues. Between the trimmed V and J ends, which lost 1 base and 3 bases, there was a span of 10 bases. CDR3 in DNA: TGTGCCAGCAGCCAAGTTACCTTAGACAATCAGCCCCAGCATTTT. Its protein is CASSQVTLDNQPQHF.

V and J are TRBV30 and TRBJ1-6; D is ambiguous. Germline V gene lookup returns CDR1 GTSNPN and CDR2 SVGIG (reference sequence). V was trimmed by 5 bases and J by 0 bases, leaving 11 bases between them. The CDR3 consists of 15 residues. The CDR3: CAWGGPSSYNSPLHF. The CDR3 coding sequence is TGTGCCTGGGGCGGTCCAAGCTCCTATAATTCACCCCTCCACTTT.

This clone was detected only a few times. This chain joins TRBV28 and TRBJ1-2, with a tentative D call TRBD1 (5 bases). The CDR3 runs to 16 residues. The V end lost 3 bases, the J end lost 4 bases, and 18 bases lay between the germline ends. Germline CDR1 reads MDHEN; CDR2 reads SYDVKM. Here the CDR3 reads CASSLGPGTSGYGYTF. DNA for the CDR3: TGTGCCAGCAGTTTGGGGCCCGGGACTTCGGGCTATGGCTACACCTTC.

This clone was seen a handful of times. This chain joins TRBV21-1 and TRBJ1-5. TRBV21-1 is a pseudogene segment. This CDR3 contains 16 residues. As DNA, the CDR3 is TGTGCCAGCAGCAAACGGGGGTTGAAGGGCAATCAGCCCCAGCATTTT. Its translation: CASSKRGLKGNQPQHF.

The gene calls are TRBV29-1 and TRBJ2-1; TRBD2 matches 11 bases. V was pared by 7 bases and J by 9 bases, with 8 bases of the junction left unmatched. CDR1 is SQVTM and CDR2 is ANQGSEA in the germline V gene. There are 13 residues in the CDR3. As DNA, the CDR3 is TGCAGCGCCTGGCTAGCGGGAGGAGGTGAGCAGTTCTTC. Translating gives CSAWLAGGGEQFF.

The CDR3 spells CASSEGQGAYGYTF. The CDR3 DNA follows: TGCGCCAGCAGTGAGGGACAGGGGGCCTATGGCTACACCTTC. V is TRBV10-2 and J is TRBJ1-2; 11 bases are shared with TRBD1. The V segment lost 2 bases and the J segment 4 bases; nucleotides outside the gene matches: 0. CDR1 is WSHSY and CDR2 is SAAADI in the germline V gene. This CDR3 has 14 residues.

The chain carries TRBV11-2 and TRBJ2-3, with D possibly matching TRBD2 (6 bases). Trimming took 5 bases from V and 4 from J, leaving 10 bases between them. Germline values: CDR1 SGHAT, CDR2 FQNNGV. This CDR3 region has 13 residues. The CDR3 coding sequence is TGTGCCAGCAGCCCCCGACTAGCAGATACGCAGTATTTT. Protein: CASSPRLADTQYF.

The gene calls are TRBV19 and TRBJ2-2; D may be TRBD2 (5 bases). V lost 1 base to trimming and J lost 4 bases, with 10 bases between them. The CDR3 runs to 15 residues. Germline loops: CDR1 LNHDA, CDR2 SQIVND (reference sequence). CDR3 residues: CASSIAGSGTGELFF. In DNA, the CDR3 is TGTGCCAGTAGTATAGCGGGGTCGGGCACCGGGGAGCTGTTTTTT. Complete variable domain (other parts from reference TRBV19 and TRBJ2-2): DGGITQSPKYLFRKEGQNVTLSCEQNLNHDAMYWYRQDPGQGLRLIYYSQIVNDFQKGDIAEGYSVSREKKESFPLTVTSAQKNPTAFYLCASSIAGSGTGELFFGEGSRLTVL.

This chain connects TRBV15 to TRBJ1-2; 7 bases fit TRBD1. The junction had 8 bases not matched to a gene; V was cut back by 3 bases and J by 4 bases. The CDR3 sequence is 15 residues long. Germline V gene lookup returns CDR1 LNHNV and CDR2 YYDKDF (reference sequence). For the CDR3, the DNA is TGTGCCACCAGCAGTACAGGGGCGAAAGGCTATGGCTACACCTTC. Amino acid sequence: CATSSTGAKGYGYTF.

The chain combines TRBV25-1 with TRBJ1-2; the D is unclear. Germline V gene sequence: CDR1 MGHDK, CDR2 SYGVNS. CDR3 length: 13 residues. The V end lost 4 bases, the J end lost 4 bases, and 10 bases lay between the germline ends. CDR3 protein: CASSVTDTYGYTF. CDR3 sequence (DNA): TGTGCCAGCAGTGTGACCGACACCTATGGCTACACCTTC.

Here the CDR3 DNA reads TGTTGGTTTTTGTCGGGCGGGGGGGCCGACGAGCAGTACTTC. It translates to CWFLSGGGADEQYF. The gene calls are TRBV9 and TRBJ2-7; 9 bases match TRBD2. CDR3 length: 14 amino acids. Germline V gene sequence: CDR1 SGDLS, CDR2 YYNGEE.

J is TRBJ2-5 and V is TRBV5-1, with 9 positions matching TRBD1. This CDR3 spans 14 amino acids. Germline V CDR1 and CDR2: SGHRS, YFSETQ. The J segment lost 5 bases and the V segment lost 3 bases, leaving 5 bases of the junction unmatched. CDR3 residues: CASSYGQGRETQYF. The CDR3 DNA reads TGCGCCAGCAGCTATGGACAGGGGAGGGAGACCCAGTACTTC. The entire variable domain, with the rest obtained from reference TRBV5-1 and TRBJ2-5, is as follows: KAGVTQTPRYLIKTRGQQVTLSCSPISGHRSVSWYQQTPGQGLQFLFEYFSETQRNKGNFPGRFSGRQFSNSRSEMNVSTLELGDSALYLCASSYGQGRETQYFGPGTRLLVL.

In this sample, this clone turned up once. The gene calls are TRBV18 and TRBJ1-3, with D unresolved. Germline lookup yields CDR1 KGHSH and CDR2 LQKENI. Between the trimmed V and J ends, which lost 3 bases and 5 bases, there was a span of 11 bases. The CDR3 totals 14 residues. In DNA, the CDR3 is TGTGCCAGCTCACCCCCGCCTGGCCGAAACACCATATATTTT. Translating it yields CASSPPPGRNTIYF.

This clone came up a few times. This rearrangement joins TRBV6-2 or TRBV6-3 to TRBJ2-2; 9 bases are shared with TRBD2. The germline CDR1 and CDR2 sequences are MNHEY and SVGEGT. The V segment lost 0 bases and the J segment 2 bases; nucleotides outside the gene matches: 1. CDR3 length: 16 amino acids. This CDR3 reads CASSYSGTSNTGELFF. CDR3 sequence (DNA): TGTGCCAGCAGTTACTCGGGGACTAGCAACACCGGGGAGCTGTTTTTT.

The chain employs TRBV7-2 and TRBJ2-3; weak D call: TRBD2 (6 bases). V lost 6 bases and J 1 base, leaving 14 bases between the germline ends. The CDR3 is 15 residues long. Per germline, CDR1 SGHTA and CDR2 FQGNSA. The CDR3 DNA reads as TGTGCCAGCAGGGGGGGAAGGGACGGCACAGATACGCAGTATTTT. Its protein product is CASRGGRDGTDTQYF. The full variable domain, rest sourced from reference TRBV7-2 and TRBJ2-3, is GAGVSQSPSNKVTEKGKDVELRCDPISGHTALYWYRQSLGQGLEFLIYFQGNSAPDKSGLPSDRFSAERTGGSVSTLTIQRTQQEDSAVYLCASRGGRDGTDTQYFGPGTRLTVL.

A word on this clone: This sequence may be a read error, since a much larger clone differs from it by one base. The rearrangement links TRBV7-3 to TRBJ2-2; maybe TRBD2 (6 bases). CDR1 is SGHTA, CDR2 FQGTGA, per germline. This CDR3 spans 13 amino acids. Trimming shortened V by 4 bases and J by 6 bases, and 9 bases separated the two germline ends. CDR3 in DNA: TGTGCCAGCAGCTCCAGGGAGGCCGGGGAGCTGTTTTTT. Its translation is CASSSREAGELFF.

V and J are TRBV30 and TRBJ1-5; D possibly corresponds to TRBD1 (5 bases). Trimming took 0 bases from V and 3 from J, leaving 12 bases between them. The CDR3 runs 15 residues. The V gene's germline CDR1 is GTSNPN and CDR2 SVGIG (reference sequence). Here the CDR3 reads CAWSVLRGSNQPQHF. The CDR3 region has the DNA TGTGCCTGGAGTGTACTTCGGGGGTCCAATCAGCCCCAGCATTTT.

The chain couples TRBV3-1 (or the pseudogene TRBV3-2) to TRBJ1-2; D is possibly TRBD1 (5 bases). Per the germline V gene, CDR1 is LGHDT and CDR2 is YNNKEL (reference sequence). The CDR3 is made up of 16 amino acids. V was cut by 1 base and J by 4 bases, with 16 bases left in between. The CDR3, as DNA: TGTGCCAGCAGCCAAGGGGGCAGATCTATAAGCTATGGCTACACCTTC. Translation: CASSQGGRSISYGYTF.

The chain employs TRBV24-1 and TRBJ2-1, with 11 positions matching TRBD2. The germline CDR1 and CDR2 sequences are KGHDR and SFDVKD. With 1 base clipped from V and 7 bases from J, the junction kept 2 bases outside the gene matches. The CDR3 totals 15 residues. CDR3 region: CATSDLLAGVNEQFF. The DNA for the CDR3 is TGTGCCACCAGTGATTTACTAGCGGGAGTGAATGAGCAGTTCTTC.

This clone has just one count. CDR3 amino acids: CASSLAGFPQQETQYF. In DNA form, the CDR3 reads TGTGCCAGCAGTTTAGCAGGGTTTCCACAACAAGAGACCCAGTACTTC. The chain links TRBV27 to TRBJ2-5, with D maybe TRBD1 (5 bases). Trimming pared 2 bases from V and 2 bases from J, leaving 15 bases between. CDR1 is MNHEY and CDR2 is SMNVEV in the germline V gene (reference sequence). The CDR3 extends over 16 amino acids.

A word on this clone: This CDR3 is also generated by other DNA sequences in the sample. Written as DNA, the CDR3 is TGCAGCGTCGGACAGGGGGGTGACGGCTACACCTTC. Translation: CSVGQGGDGYTF. The chain is built from TRBV29-1 and TRBJ1-2, with 10 bases lining up with TRBD1. The length of the CDR3 is 12 residues. CDR1 and CDR2 (germline): SQVTM, ANQGSEA. Germline trimming cut 6 bases from V and 8 bases from J; bases unmatched to any gene: 6.

The chain links TRBV11-2 to TRBJ2-7; TRBD2 agrees at 12 bases. Trimming removed 5 bases from V and 6 bases from J; junction bases left unmatched: 5. Germline V gene data show CDR1 as SGHAT and CDR2 as FQNNGV. This CDR3 spans 14 amino acids. This CDR3 reads CASSRLAGAGEQYF. As DNA, the CDR3 is TGTGCCAGCAGCCGACTAGCGGGAGCTGGCGAGCAGTACTTC.